These T cell receptor beta chains were read from a single sample in a study of T cell responses to AZD1222 COVID-19 vaccine. Profiling relied on immunoSEQ multiplex PCR, and the TCRdb table lists in-frame clones only, not all of them. The sample records 180,000 or so clones, approximately 95% being singletons. Specimen: peripheral blood, collected on day 0 of AZD1222 vaccination. Every receptor here comes from an adult in good health. Each CDR3 is given with its conserved first and last residue. The order of the fields is V gene, clone size, D gene, J gene, CDR3 DNA, CDR3 protein. D genes are given only for firm matches. Where a row states a size, it is once, few, many or the class of an expanded clone; other rows omit it.

>TRBV4-2|NA|NA|TRBJ1-5
TGTGCCAGCAGCCCGGAAGATCGGGGTTATAGCAATCAGCCCCAGCATTTT
CASSPEDRGYSNQPQHF
>TRBV6-5|NA|NA|TRBJ2-7
TGTGCCAGCAGCCCCCTCCCCAACCTCTACGAGCAGTACTTC
CASSPLPNLYEQYF
>TRBV4-1|NA|NA|TRBJ2-7
TGCGCCAGCAGCCAAGGACATAGGATGTCCTACGAGCAGTACTTC
CASSQGHRMSYEQYF
>TRBV10-1|few|TRBD1|TRBJ1-1
TGCGCCAGCAGTTTGGGTGGGACAGCACACACTGAAGCTTTCTTT
CASSLGGTAHTEAFF
>TRBV4-2|NA|NA|TRBJ1-3
TGTGCCAGCAGCCAAACCGGCGGAAACACCATATATTTT
CASSQTGGNTIYF
>TRBV5-4|NA|NA|TRBJ2-7
TGTGCCAGCAGCTTGGATTACAGGGTCGAGCAGTACTTC
CASSLDYRVEQYF
>TRBV27|NA|NA|TRBJ1-5
TGTGCCAGCAGTTTTTCGCGCAATCAGCCCCAGCATTTT
CASSFSRNQPQHF
>TRBV5-1|NA|TRBD2|TRBJ2-3
TGCGCCAGCAGCCTAGCGGTGGACTCTAGCACAGATACGCAGTATTTT
CASSLAVDSSTDTQYF
>TRBV27|NA|TRBD1|TRBJ1-6
TGTGCCAGCAAGGGGGGGGACAGTCGTTCACCCCTCCACTTT
CASKGGDSRSPLHF
>TRBV5-1|NA|NA|TRBJ2-1
TGCGCCAGTTCCGTCGTCTACCATGAGCAGTTCTTC
CASSVVYHEQFF
>TRBV19|once|NA|TRBJ1-5
TGTGCCAGTAATTTTGGGGAAAGCAATCAGCCCCAGCATTTT
CASNFGESNQPQHF
>TRBV6-4|NA|NA|TRBJ1-1
TGTGCCAGCAGGGCACGCTTGAACACTGAAGCTTTCTTT
CASRARLNTEAFF
>TRBV23-1|NA|TRBD1|TRBJ1-1
TGCGCCAGCAGTCCTCGTGAGGGGGCCGAAGCTTTCTTT
CASSPREGAEAFF
>TRBV13|NA|NA|TRBJ2-5
TGTGCCAGCAGCTCCCATGGGGGTGGGCAGACCCAGTACTTC
CASSSHGGGQTQYF
>TRBV18|NA|TRBD1|TRBJ1-2
TGTGCCAGCTCACCAGTCGTACCGTCCGGGACAGGGATTGGTTACTATGGCTACACCTTC
CASSPVVPSGTGIGYYGYTF
>TRBV3-1/TRBV3-2|NA|NA|TRBJ1-1
TGTGCCAGCAGCCAAGCGGGTAATATGAACACTGAAGCTTTCTTT
CASSQAGNMNTEAFF
>TRBV12-5|NA|TRBD1|TRBJ1-6
TGTGCTAGTGGACTGTCCGGGACAGGGAATCTTTCACCCCTCCACTTT
CASGLSGTGNLSPLHF
>TRBV6-5|once|NA|TRBJ1-1
TGTGCCAGCAGTTACGGGTCTAGGGGCACTGAAGCTTTCTTT
CASSYGSRGTEAFF
>TRBV7-9|NA|NA|TRBJ1-1
TGTGCCAGCAGACCAGGGTTGGAGGGGACTGAAGCTTTCTTT
CASRPGLEGTEAFF
>TRBV2|NA|NA|TRBJ1-1
TGTGCCAGCAGTGAAGATGGGGGATTTGAAGTGGCTTTCTTT
CASSEDGGFEVAFF
>TRBV28|NA|TRBD1|TRBJ2-7
TGTGCCAGCAGTTTGATGACAGGGGGGTCCTACGAGCAGTACTTC
CASSLMTGGSYEQYF
>TRBV18|NA|TRBD1|TRBJ1-1
TGTGCCAGCTCACCACCCGACAGGGCCCAAATGAACACTGAAGCTTTCTTT
CASSPPDRAQMNTEAFF
>TRBV19|NA|NA|TRBJ2-6
TGTGCCAGTATAAGGGTGGCGTCTGGGGCCAACGTCCTGACTTTC
CASIRVASGANVLTF
>TRBV27|NA|NA|TRBJ1-1
TGTGCCAGCAGTTTCCAACAGGGCCGATTGGCTGAAGCTTTCTTT
CASSFQQGRLAEAFF
>TRBV29-1|NA|NA|TRBJ1-2
TGCAGCGTTGAAGGGCGGCTGGCGGGGAGCCTCTATGGCTACACCTTC
CSVEGRLAGSLYGYTF
>TRBV5-4|NA|TRBD1|TRBJ1-1
TGTGCCAGCAGCCAGGGACAGGGGTTGAACACTGAAGCTTTCTTT
CASSQGQGLNTEAFF
>TRBV6-6|NA|NA|TRBJ1-1
TGTGCCAGCAGTTACCAGGCGATGAACACTGAAGCTTTCTTT
CASSYQAMNTEAFF
>TRBV5-1|NA|NA|TRBJ1-1
TGCGCCAGCAGCTTGGAAGCTGGCGGGGCTTTCTTT
CASSLEAGGAFF
>TRBV18|NA|NA|TRBJ1-1
TGTGCCAGCTCGCTGGGCGTGCAACCGAACACTGAAGCTTTCTTT
CASSLGVQPNTEAFF
>TRBV10-3|once|NA|TRBJ1-2
TGTGCCATCAGTGAGGAGGGTAACTATGGCTACACCTTC
CAISEEGNYGYTF
>TRBV2|NA|NA|TRBJ2-2
TGTGCCAGCGAGGCAGGGGACACCGGGGAGCTGTTTTTT
CASEAGDTGELFF
>TRBV9|NA|TRBD2|TRBJ2-1
TGTGCCACCGACGCGGGGGGGCCATACAATGAGCAGTTCTTC
CATDAGGPYNEQFF
>TRBV29-1|few|NA|TRBJ1-4
TGCAGCGCCGTACTTGCAACTAATGAAAAACTGTTTTTT
CSAVLATNEKLFF
>TRBV10-2|NA|TRBD2|TRBJ2-5
TGCGCCAGCAACGACGCGGGGGACCAAGAGACCCAGTACTTC
CASNDAGDQETQYF
>TRBV6-5|NA|NA|TRBJ1-1
TGTGCCAGCTGTAATGGTGTTACTGAAGCTTTCTTT
CASCNGVTEAFF